These 6 T cell receptor beta chains were all obtained from the same sample, sequenced in a study of cytomegalovirus exposure and HLA in healthy donors. In the PCR, 60 Vbeta and 13 Jbeta primers were used. Produced via immunoSEQ multiplex PCR; TCRdb's table is partial and in-frame only. The table records about 140,000 clones, more than 65% of them present only once. The sample consisted of PBMCs. Source of these receptors: a woman aged 30 to 39 in good health and CMV-seronegative.

This clone appeared a few times. This chain links TRBV6-4 with TRBJ2-2, with TRBD1 matching 7 bases. From germline, CDR1 is MRHNA and CDR2 SNTAGT. The junction had 8 bases not matched to a gene; V was cut back by 6 bases and J by 4 bases. The CDR3 totals 15 residues. The chain's CDR3 is CASSATGSGTGELFF. The CDR3 DNA reads as TGTGCCAGCAGCGCGACAGGGTCTGGCACCGGGGAGCTGTTTTTT.

This clone was picked up one time. The J gene is TRBJ2-3, the V gene TRBV28; D remains unclear. Germline CDR1 and CDR2: MDHEN and SYDVKM. With 2 bases removed from V and 2 bases from J, the gap between germline ends came to 5 bases. This CDR3 has 13 residues. CDR3 sequence reads: CASSLPDTDTQYF. Here the CDR3 DNA reads TGTGCCAGCAGTTTACCAGACACAGATACGCAGTATTTT.

The chain recombines TRBV18 with TRBJ1-5; D is possibly TRBD1 (6 bases). V dropped 3 bases and J dropped 6 bases, with 12 bases sitting between them. The length of the CDR3 is 14 residues. Germline CDR1 reads KGHSH; CDR2 reads LQKENI. The CDR3 nucleotides are TGTGCCAGCTCACCTGGTCAGGGGAGTCAGCCCCAGCATTTT. Its translation is CASSPGQGSQPQHF.

The CDR3 here is CASSARQTYNSPLHF. DNA of the CDR3: TGTGCCAGCAGCGCCCGACAGACCTATAATTCACCCCTCCACTTT. The J gene is TRBJ1-6, the V gene TRBV5-6, with a weak D call TRBD1 (5 bases). Trimming pared 4 bases from V and 2 bases from J, leaving 10 bases between. The CDR3 spans 15 residues. From germline, CDR1 is SGHDT and CDR2 YYEEEE.

This chain uses TRBV4-2 with TRBJ1-1, with D maybe TRBD1 (5 bases). Germline-derived CDR1 and CDR2 are LGHNA and YNFKEQ. The CDR3 extends over 16 amino acids. Trimming left V 1 base short and J 1 base short, with 13 bases between. The CDR3 sequence: CASSQVDARANTEAFF. For the CDR3, the DNA is TGTGCCAGCAGCCAAGTTGATGCCAGGGCGAACACTGAAGCTTTCTTT.

The chain employs TRBV7-9 and TRBJ1-5; TRBD1 aligns across 10 bases. The CDR3 is made up of 17 amino acids. The junction had 9 bases not matched to a gene; V was cut back by 5 bases and J by 2 bases. CDR1 and CDR2 (germline): SEHNR, FQNEAQ (reference sequence). The CDR3 DNA is TGTGCCAGCAGCCGGACAGGGGGGACCTTTGGCAATCAGCCCCAGCATTTT. Translated, it gives CASSRTGGTFGNQPQHF.